Listed below are T cell receptor beta chains from one sample, sequenced in a study of radiotherapy plus CTLA-4 blockade in lung cancer. Profiled with immunoSEQ multiplex PCR; TCRdb holds only in-frame clones, not every one. The sample yields approximately 82,000 clones, about 85% seen once. The specimen comprised peripheral blood, sampled from a patient treated with radiotherapy plus ipilimumab. The source of these receptors is a human donor with non-small cell lung cancer that progressed on radiotherapy plus ipilimumab. Each CDR3 is given with its conserved first and last residue. The D gene is left open where the match is weak. Where a row states a size, it is once, few, many or the class of an expanded clone; other rows omit it.

DNA	CDR3	V	J	D	size
TGTGCCAGCAGCTTAGCAAGTTCTGGAAACACCATATATTTT	CASSLASSGNTIYF	TRBV11-3	TRBJ1-3	-	-
TGTGCCAGCTCACCGAGACAGGGGGGGCAGCCCCAGCATTTT	CASSPRQGGQPQHF	TRBV18	TRBJ1-5	TRBD1	-
TGTGCCAGCAGCGGGGGGACAGGGAGGCAGTTCTTC	CASSGGTGRQFF	TRBV7-9	TRBJ2-1	TRBD1	few
TGCGCCACCATGGGCCCTGGTGGTGAGCAGTTCTTC	CATMGPGGEQFF	TRBV5-1	TRBJ2-1	-	few
TGCGCCAGCAGCTTGGAGGGCCCCCGAGGCGAGCAGTACTTC	CASSLEGPRGEQYF	TRBV5-1	TRBJ2-7	-	-
TGCGCCAGCAGCTTGATGGCGGGAGGGCTCTACAATGAGCAGTTCTTC	CASSLMAGGLYNEQFF	TRBV5-1	TRBJ2-1	TRBD2	-
TGTGCCAGCAGTTCTCAACCCTCCACAGCCAACTATGGCTACACCTTC	CASSSQPSTANYGYTF	TRBV6-6	TRBJ1-2	-	-
TGTGCCAGCACGGGTAGCGGGGGCCTCAGCTCCTACAATGAGCAGTTCTTC	CASTGSGGLSSYNEQFF	TRBV27	TRBJ2-1	TRBD2	-
TGTGCCAGCAGCTTAGCTGGAGGCGGGACAGTAGAGACCCAGTACTTC	CASSLAGGGTVETQYF	TRBV7-6	TRBJ2-5	-	once
TGTGCCAGCAGCCCGTTCGGGACTAGCGGGAGGGCCGGCACAGATACGCAGTATTTT	CASSPFGTSGRAGTDTQYF	TRBV7-6	TRBJ2-3	TRBD2	-
TGTGCCAGCAGGTACAGCGGGAACACCGGGGAGCTGTTTTTT	CASRYSGNTGELFF	TRBV11-3	TRBJ2-2	-	-
TGCAGTGCTACCCCAGGGGCTGGCTACACCTTC	CSATPGAGYTF	TRBV20-1	TRBJ1-2	-	-
TGTGCCATCAGTGAGTCCCCATCGGCCAATGAAAAACTGTTTTTT	CAISESPSANEKLFF	TRBV10-3	TRBJ1-4	-	few
TGTGCCAGTAGCGACAATAGCAATCAGCCCCAGCATTTT	CASSDNSNQPQHF	TRBV19	TRBJ1-5	-	-
TGTGCCAGCAGCGTAGGGACCAATACGCAGTATTTT	CASSVGTNTQYF	TRBV9	TRBJ2-3	-	-
TGTGCCAGCAGCCATTTCCGAGCGGAACCCTACAATGAGCAGTTCTTC	CASSHFRAEPYNEQFF	TRBV5-5	TRBJ2-1	-	-
TGTGCCAGTAGTATGGACGGAGGCCTCGGCACAGATACGCAGTATTTT	CASSMDGGLGTDTQYF	TRBV19	TRBJ2-3	-	-
TGTGCCAGCAGTCTTGGGGGGCTGCGGGAGACCCAGTACTTC	CASSLGGLRETQYF	TRBV27	TRBJ2-5	-	-
TGTGCCAGCAGCTTAGGACAGGTCATGAACACTGAAGCTTTCTTT	CASSLGQVMNTEAFF	TRBV7-8	TRBJ1-1	-	-
TGTGCCAGCAGCACAGGGGGACTTTACAATGAGCAGTTCTTC	CASSTGGLYNEQFF	TRBV6-4	TRBJ2-1	TRBD1	few
TGTGCCAGCAGCTTGGGGATCAATGAGCAGTTCTTC	CASSLGINEQFF	TRBV5-6	TRBJ2-1	-	-
TGTGCCAGCAGTCCCCGACAGGGGGCGGTCGGTGGCTACACCTTC	CASSPRQGAVGGYTF	TRBV6-5	TRBJ1-2	TRBD1	-
TGTGCCTCTGGGCCCGGGACAGCCTATGGCTACACCTTC	CASGPGTAYGYTF	TRBV10-3	TRBJ1-2	TRBD1	-
TGTGCCAGCAGCTTAATCGTATCGGGCGGTGAGCAGTTCTTC	CASSLIVSGGEQFF	TRBV7-3	TRBJ2-1	-	medium-sized
TGTGCCAGCAGCTTTAGCGGAAGCACAGATACGCAGTATTTT	CASSFSGSTDTQYF	TRBV11-2	TRBJ2-3	-	-
TGTGCTAGTGGTTTGGTCCGGGTAGCGGGAACGTACGAGCAGTACTTC	CASGLVRVAGTYEQYF	TRBV12-5	TRBJ2-7	TRBD2	-
TGCGCCAGCAGCCAAGTGGAGACGCATAGCAATCAGCCCCAGCATTTT	CASSQVETHSNQPQHF	TRBV4-1	TRBJ1-5	-	-
TGTGCCAGCAGGTTGGACATTCTATCTGAAGCTTTCTTT	CASRLDILSEAFF	TRBV11-3	TRBJ1-1	-	-
TGTGCCAGCAGCTTAGAGGACGGGCCCACCTTC	CASSLEDGPTF	TRBV7-9	TRBJ1-2	-	-
TGTGCCAGCAGCCAAGACAGTTTACCTTACCAGCCCCAGCATTTT	CASSQDSLPYQPQHF	TRBV7-9	TRBJ1-5	-	-
TGTGCCAGCAGGGGAGGACTAGCGGGACCTCAGGAGACCCAGTACTTC	CASRGGLAGPQETQYF	TRBV7-2	TRBJ2-5	TRBD2	-
TGTGCCAGCAGTTTACCAGGGGGAGTTGGGTACGAAAAACTGTTTTTT	CASSLPGGVGYEKLFF	TRBV28	TRBJ1-4	TRBD1	-
TGTGCCAGCAGCAACCGGGACAGGTTCTCCTACGAGCAGTACTTC	CASSNRDRFSYEQYF	TRBV7-8	TRBJ2-7	TRBD1	-
TGTGCCAGCAGTCCAACCCTCGGGACTAGCGGGATCACGCAACCTTCCTACAATGAGCAGTTCTTC	CASSPTLGTSGITQPSYNEQFF	TRBV2	TRBJ2-1	TRBD2	-
TGCAGCGTTCGGACCCCCCTTAACACTGAAGCTTTCTTT	CSVRTPLNTEAFF	TRBV29-1	TRBJ1-1	-	-
TGTGCCAGCAGTTTTGGCAGATACGAGCAGTACTTC	CASSFGRYEQYF	TRBV28	TRBJ2-7	-	-
TGTGCCTGGGAGACTAGAGCGGATACGCAGTATTTT	CAWETRADTQYF	TRBV30	TRBJ2-3	-	-
TGTGCCAGCAGCGGTATAGGTGGAAACACCATATATTTT	CASSGIGGNTIYF	TRBV7-2	TRBJ1-3	-	-
TGTGCCAGCAGCTTAGCTCAGGGGAGAAGAGGGACCCAGTACTTC	CASSLAQGRRGTQYF	TRBV7-2	TRBJ2-5	-	-
TGTGCCAGCAGCTGGACAGGGGGTCTTTACAATGAGCAGTTCTTC	CASSWTGGLYNEQFF	TRBV14	TRBJ2-1	TRBD1	-
TGCGCCAGCAGCTTGGTTGCGATCAACACCGGGGAGCTGTTTTTT	CASSLVAINTGELFF	TRBV5-1	TRBJ2-2	-	-
TGTGCCAGCAGCTTGGGAAACCGGATCACCGGGGAGCTGTTTTTT	CASSLGNRITGELFF	TRBV5-5	TRBJ2-2	-	once
TGTGCCAGCAGTTTCAGGGGCGGCTATGGCTACACCTTC	CASSFRGGYGYTF	TRBV27	TRBJ1-2	-	-
TGCGCCAGCAGCCAAATCGGGGGGCAAGCTTTCTTT	CASSQIGGQAFF	TRBV4-3	TRBJ1-1	-	-
TGCGCCAGCACTTTAGGGCCTCCTGCATCCAAGGGCTACACCTTC	CASTLGPPASKGYTF	TRBV5-1	TRBJ1-2	-	few
TGTGCCAGCAGTGAAGGGTGGGCGGGAGGAGAGACCCAGTACTTC	CASSEGWAGGETQYF	TRBV6-1	TRBJ2-5	TRBD2	few
TGTGCCAGCAGCTTAAACAACGAGCAGTACTTC	CASSLNNEQYF	TRBV11-3	TRBJ2-7	-	-
TGTGCCAGCAGCTTTCAGGGGGCGAAAGAGACCCAGTACTTC	CASSFQGAKETQYF	TRBV7-2	TRBJ2-5	TRBD1	-